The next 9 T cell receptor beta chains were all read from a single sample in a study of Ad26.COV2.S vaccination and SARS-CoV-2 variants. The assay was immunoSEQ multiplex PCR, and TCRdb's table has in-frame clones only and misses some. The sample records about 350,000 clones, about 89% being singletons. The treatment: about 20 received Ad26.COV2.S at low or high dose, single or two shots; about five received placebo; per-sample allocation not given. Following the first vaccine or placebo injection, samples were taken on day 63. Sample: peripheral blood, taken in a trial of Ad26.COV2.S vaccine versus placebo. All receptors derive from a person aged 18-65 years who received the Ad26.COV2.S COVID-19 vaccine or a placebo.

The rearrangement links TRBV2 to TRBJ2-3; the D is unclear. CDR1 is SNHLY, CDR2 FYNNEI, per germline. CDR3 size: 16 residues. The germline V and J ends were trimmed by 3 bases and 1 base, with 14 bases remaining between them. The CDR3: CASSDYAATGTDTQYF. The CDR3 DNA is TGTGCCAGCAGTGATTATGCGGCAACGGGCACAGATACGCAGTATTTT.

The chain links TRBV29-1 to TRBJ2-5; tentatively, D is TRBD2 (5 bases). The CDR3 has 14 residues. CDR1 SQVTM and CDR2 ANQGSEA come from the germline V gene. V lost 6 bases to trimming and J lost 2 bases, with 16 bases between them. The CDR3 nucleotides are TGCAGCGTCGCAGCGGTTCAGCAACAAGAGACCCAGTACTTC. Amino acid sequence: CSVAAVQQQETQYF.

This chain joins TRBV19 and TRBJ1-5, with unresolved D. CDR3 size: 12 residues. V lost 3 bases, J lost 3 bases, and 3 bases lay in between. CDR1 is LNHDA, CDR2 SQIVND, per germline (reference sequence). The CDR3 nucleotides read TGTGCCAGTAGTATGGTCAATCAGCCCCAGCATTTT. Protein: CASSMVNQPQHF.

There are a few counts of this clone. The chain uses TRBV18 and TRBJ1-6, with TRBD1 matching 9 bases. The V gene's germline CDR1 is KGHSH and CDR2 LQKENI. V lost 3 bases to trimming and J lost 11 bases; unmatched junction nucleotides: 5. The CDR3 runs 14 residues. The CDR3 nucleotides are TGTGCCAGCTCACCCCGGGACAGGGCGACACCCCTCCACTTT. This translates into CASSPRDRATPLHF.

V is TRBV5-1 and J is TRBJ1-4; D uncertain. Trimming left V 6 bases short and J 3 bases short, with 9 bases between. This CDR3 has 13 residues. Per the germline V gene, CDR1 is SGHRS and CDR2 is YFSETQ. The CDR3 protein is CASNMGSNEKLFF. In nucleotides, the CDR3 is TGCGCCAGCAATATGGGATCTAATGAAAAACTGTTTTTT.

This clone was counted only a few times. This CDR3 is CASSLAPGAYEQYF. In DNA, the CDR3 is TGTGCCAGCAGCTTAGCCCCGGGGGCTTACGAGCAGTACTTC. This chain joins TRBV7-3 and TRBJ2-7; D tentatively reads TRBD1 or TRBD2 (6 bases each). CDR3 length: 14 residues. The germline V and J ends were trimmed by 2 bases and 4 bases, with 12 bases remaining between them. CDR1 and CDR2 (germline): SGHTA, FQGTGA.

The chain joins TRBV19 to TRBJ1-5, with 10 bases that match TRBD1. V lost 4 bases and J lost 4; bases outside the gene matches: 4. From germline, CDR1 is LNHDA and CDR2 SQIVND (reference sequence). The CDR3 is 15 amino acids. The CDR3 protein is CASSRGDRGNQPQHF. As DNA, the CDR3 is TGTGCCAGTAGTAGAGGGGACAGGGGTAATCAGCCCCAGCATTTT.

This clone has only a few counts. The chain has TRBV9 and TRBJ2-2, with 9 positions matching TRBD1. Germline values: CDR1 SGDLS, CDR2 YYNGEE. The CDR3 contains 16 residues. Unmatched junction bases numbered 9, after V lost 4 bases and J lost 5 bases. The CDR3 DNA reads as TGTGCCAGCAGCCCTCCCGGGACAGGGATGACCGGGGAGCTGTTTTTT. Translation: CASSPPGTGMTGELFF.

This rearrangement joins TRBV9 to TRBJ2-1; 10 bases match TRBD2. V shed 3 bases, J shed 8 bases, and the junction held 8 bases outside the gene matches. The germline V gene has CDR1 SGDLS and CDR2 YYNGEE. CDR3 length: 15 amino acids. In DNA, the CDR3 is TGTGCCAGCAGCGCCTTTACTAGCGGGACCGATGAGCAGTTCTTC. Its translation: CASSAFTSGTDEQFF. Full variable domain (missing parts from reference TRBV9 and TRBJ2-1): DSGVTQTPKHLITATGQRVTLRCSPRSGDLSVYWYQQSLDQGLQFLIQYYNGEERAKGNILERFSAQQFPDLHSELNLSSLELGDSALYFCASSAFTSGTDEQFFGPGTRLTVL.